The 18 T cell receptor beta chains reported below all come from one sample, sequenced in a study of cytomegalovirus exposure and HLA in healthy donors. Some clones are missing from TCRdb's copy, which holds only in-frame ones; the method was immunoSEQ multiplex PCR. This table has tens of thousands of clones, more than 75% appearing once. The sequenced sample was PBMCs. Source of these receptors: a man aged 18 to 35 in good health and CMV-seronegative.

The chain recombines TRBV28 with TRBJ2-7, with 11 bases matching TRBD2. Looked up from germline, CDR1 is MDHEN and CDR2 is SYDVKM. V was clipped by 1 base and J by 0 bases; unmatched bases: 2. This CDR3 region has 16 residues. The CDR3 protein is CASSLSGTSGSYEQYF. The CDR3 nucleotides are TGTGCCAGCAGTTTATCGGGGACTAGCGGCTCCTACGAGCAGTACTTC.

The V gene is TRBV28, the J gene TRBJ1-3, with D hard to call. This CDR3 is built from 15 residues. The V gene's germline CDR1 is MDHEN and CDR2 SYDVKM. Trimming stripped 9 bases from V and 0 bases from J, with 15 bases between. The CDR3 loop is CASTVGGASGNTIYF. DNA of the CDR3: TGTGCCAGTACTGTGGGAGGAGCCTCTGGAAACACCATATATTTT.

This sequence joins TRBV5-1 and TRBJ2-1; D is unresolved. The CDR3 contains 15 residues. The V gene's germline CDR1 is SGHRS and CDR2 YFSETQ. The germline V and J ends were trimmed by 4 bases and 3 bases, with 14 bases remaining between them. This CDR3 is CASSQKRVIYNEQFF. Here the CDR3 DNA reads TGCGCCAGCAGCCAGAAGCGAGTGATCTACAATGAGCAGTTCTTC.

The rearrangement uses TRBV9 and TRBJ2-3, with D possibly being TRBD2 (6 bases). The CDR3 length is 13 residues. V was pared by 0 bases and J by 4 bases, with 6 bases between. Germline assignment: CDR1 SGDLS and CDR2 YYNGEE. DNA for the CDR3: TGTGCCAGCAGCGTAGGCGGGGCAGATACGCAGTATTTT. It is translated as CASSVGGADTQYF.

In its sample, this clone was seen once. V usage is TRBV5-1 and J usage is TRBJ2-1; the match to TRBD2 covers 10 bases. Losses at the gene ends were 4 bases for V and 3 bases for J; bases not matched to a gene: 7. This CDR3 contains 16 residues. Looked up from germline, CDR1 is SGHRS and CDR2 is YFSETQ. The CDR3 nucleotides are TGCGCCAGCAGCCAACCTTCTAGCGGGGGCTACAATGAGCAGTTCTTC. Its protein is CASSQPSSGGYNEQFF. The full variable domain, rest sourced from reference TRBV5-1 and TRBJ2-1, is KAGVTQTPRYLIKTRGQQVTLSCSPISGHRSVSWYQQTPGQGLQFLFEYFSETQRNKGNFPGRFSGRQFSNSRSEMNVSTLELGDSALYLCASSQPSSGGYNEQFFGPGTRLTVL.

V usage is TRBV9 and J usage is TRBJ2-3; 7 nucleotides match TRBD2. V dropped 0 bases and J dropped 2; count of bases not matched to a gene: 9. From germline, CDR1 is SGDLS and CDR2 YYNGEE. The CDR3 sequence is 17 residues long. CDR3 sequence: CASSVADREVITDTQYF. The CDR3 bases are TGTGCCAGCAGCGTAGCCGATCGGGAGGTCATCACAGATACGCAGTATTTT.

The J gene is TRBJ2-1, the V gene TRBV7-2, with D maybe TRBD2 (6 bases). Trimming pared 5 bases from V and 0 bases from J, leaving 11 bases between. The CDR3 totals 15 residues. Germline CDR1 is SGHTA and CDR2 is FQGNSA. The CDR3 nucleotides read TGTGCCAGCAGCCCACGGGGGAGCTCCTACAATGAGCAGTTCTTC. Amino acids: CASSPRGSSYNEQFF.

The gene calls are TRBV10-3 and TRBJ2-7; 12 nucleotides align to TRBD1. The V gene end was trimmed by 5 bases and the J gene end by 5 bases; junction bases not matched to a gene: 10. The CDR3 is 16 residues long. Per the germline V gene, CDR1 is ENHRY and CDR2 is SYGVKD. CDR3 bases: TGTGCCATCAGTCCGAGGGAGGGACAGGGGGCCCACGAGCAGTACTTC. It encodes CAISPREGQGAHEQYF.

This chain connects TRBV30 to TRBJ2-3, with D tentatively TRBD2 (6 bases). Germline-derived CDR1 and CDR2 are GTSNPN and SVGIG (reference sequence). V was trimmed by 2 bases and J by 5 bases, leaving 17 bases between them. This CDR3 contains 15 residues. Here the CDR3 reads CAWSPTGVWGDTQYF. The CDR3 coding sequence is TGTGCCTGGAGTCCAACGGGAGTTTGGGGAGATACGCAGTATTTT.

The V gene is TRBV4-2, the J gene TRBJ2-3; 9 nucleotides line up with TRBD2. Germline CDR1 and CDR2: LGHNA and YNFKEQ. The CDR3 contains 16 residues. The V and J ends lost 2 bases and 4 bases, in that order; junction bases with no gene match: 7. The CDR3 region is CASSQMTAGGPDTQYF. DNA for the CDR3: TGTGCCAGCAGCCAAATGACGGCGGGAGGGCCAGATACGCAGTATTTT.

This sequence joins TRBV21-1 and TRBJ1-5; no check of the table's D call, TRBD1, against the DNA was made. TRBV21-1 is annotated as a pseudogene. The CDR3 length is 18 residues. CDR3 amino acids: CASSPPLSGDTSNQPQHF. CDR3 DNA sequence: TGTGCCAGCAGCCCTCCTTTAAGTGGGGACACCTCAAATCAGCCCCAGCATTTT.

This clone was recorded only once. The CDR3 is CATPGLAERLGNGELFF. For the CDR3, the DNA is TGCGCCACCCCGGGACTAGCAGAGAGGTTAGGAAACGGGGAGCTGTTTTTT. V and J are TRBV10-1 and TRBJ2-2; 9 nucleotides agree with TRBD2. The CDR3 runs to 17 residues. CDR1 is WNHNN and CDR2 is SYGVQD in the germline V gene (reference sequence). Trimming took 10 bases from V and 7 from J; bases not matched to a gene: 19.

For this clone: The junction does not match germline at one end; this may be a read error. J is TRBJ2-7 and V is TRBV7-2; 10 bases map to TRBD2. CDR1 and CDR2 (germline): SGHTA, FQGNSA. The CDR3 sequence is 13 residues long. The CDR3 nucleotides read TGTGCCAGCAGCTTAGCGGGACTAGCGTTCCCGAACTTC. This encodes CASSLAGLAFPNF.

The chain is built from TRBV6-4 and TRBJ2-3; TRBD2 aligns across 11 bases. The germline V gene has CDR1 MRHNA and CDR2 SNTAGT. V was clipped by 5 bases and J by 3 bases; unmatched bases: 4. The CDR3 totals 15 residues. The CDR3: CASSHTSGRTDTQYF. The CDR3, as DNA: TGTGCCAGCAGTCATACTAGCGGGAGAACAGATACGCAGTATTTT.

This clone occurred once. The V call is TRBV9, the J call TRBJ1-1; TRBD1 might be the D (6 bases). This CDR3 is built from 13 residues. Trimming cost V 0 bases and J 13 bases, with 16 bases left between them. In germline, CDR1 is SGDLS, CDR2 YYNGEE. Here the CDR3 reads CASSVDGGRQYFF. CDR3 nucleotide sequence: TGTGCCAGCAGCGTAGACGGGGGGCGACAGTATTTCTTT.

CDR3 sequence: CASSVRPGDIQYF. CDR3 in DNA: TGTGCCAGCAGCGTGCGCCCGGGGGACATTCAGTACTTC. The V and J genes are TRBV10-3 and TRBJ2-4; D may be TRBD2 (6 bases). The V end lost 10 bases, the J end lost 8 bases, and 18 bases lay between the germline ends. This CDR3 has 13 residues. The germline gives CDR1 ENHRY, CDR2 SYGVKD.

CDR3 DNA sequence: TGTGCCAGCAGCCCGACAGGGCTCCAAGAGACCCAGTACTTC. Its translation is CASSPTGLQETQYF. The chain uses TRBV9 and TRBJ2-5; 7 positions match TRBD1. V gave up 4 bases and J gave up 1 base; unmatched junction bases: 4. The germline V gene encodes CDR1 SGDLS and CDR2 YYNGEE. The CDR3 runs 14 residues.

This rearrangement joins TRBV4-1 to TRBJ1-2, with TRBD1 as a possible D gene (6 bases). This CDR3 is 15 amino acids long. The germline V and J ends were trimmed by 0 bases and 4 bases, with 12 bases remaining between them. Per germline, CDR1 MGHRA and CDR2 YSYEKL. CDR3 loop: CASSQDTGMGYGYTF. DNA for the CDR3: TGCGCCAGCAGCCAAGACACAGGGATGGGCTATGGCTACACCTTC.